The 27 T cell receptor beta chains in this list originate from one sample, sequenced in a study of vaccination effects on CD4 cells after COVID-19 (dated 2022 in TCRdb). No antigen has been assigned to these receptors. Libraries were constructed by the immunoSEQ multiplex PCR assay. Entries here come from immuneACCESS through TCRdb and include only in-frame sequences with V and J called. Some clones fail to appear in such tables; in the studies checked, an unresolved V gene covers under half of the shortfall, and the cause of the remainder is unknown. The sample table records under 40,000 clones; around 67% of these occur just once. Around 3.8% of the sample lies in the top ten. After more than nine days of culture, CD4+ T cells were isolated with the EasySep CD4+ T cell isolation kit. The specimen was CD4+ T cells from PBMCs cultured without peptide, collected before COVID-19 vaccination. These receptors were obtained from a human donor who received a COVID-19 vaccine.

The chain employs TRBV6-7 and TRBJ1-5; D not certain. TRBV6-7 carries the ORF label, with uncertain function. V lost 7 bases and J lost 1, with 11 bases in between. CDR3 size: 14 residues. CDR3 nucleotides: TGTGCCAGCATCTCGGTACCCAGCAATCAGCCCCAGCATTTT. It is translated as CASISVPSNQPQHF.

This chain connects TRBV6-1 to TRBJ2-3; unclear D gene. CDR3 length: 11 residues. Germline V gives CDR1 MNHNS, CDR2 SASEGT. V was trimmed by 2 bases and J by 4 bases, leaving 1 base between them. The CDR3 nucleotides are TGTGCCAGCAGTGAACCAGATACGCAGTATTTT. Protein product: CASSEPDTQYF.

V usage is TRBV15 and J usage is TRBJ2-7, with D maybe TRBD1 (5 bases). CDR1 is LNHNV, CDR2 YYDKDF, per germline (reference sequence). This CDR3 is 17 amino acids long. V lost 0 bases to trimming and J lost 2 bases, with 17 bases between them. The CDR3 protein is CATSRDGWGADTYEQYF. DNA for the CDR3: TGTGCCACCAGCAGAGATGGTTGGGGCGCGGATACCTACGAGCAGTACTTC.

CDR3 protein: CASSQGFFPIKTQYF. The CDR3 DNA sequence: TGTGCCAGCAGCCAAGGGTTCTTTCCGATAAAGACCCAGTACTTC. The chain employs TRBV14 and TRBJ2-5, with D uncertain. V lost 1 base, J lost 6 bases, and 15 bases lay in between. CDR1 is SGHDN and CDR2 is FVKESK in the germline V gene. This CDR3 spans 15 amino acids.

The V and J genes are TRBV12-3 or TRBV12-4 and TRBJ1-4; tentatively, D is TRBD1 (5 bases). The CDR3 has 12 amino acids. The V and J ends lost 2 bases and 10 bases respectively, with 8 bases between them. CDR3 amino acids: CASSLTRGKLFF. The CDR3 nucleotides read TGTGCCAGCAGTTTAACAAGGGGAAAACTGTTTTTT.

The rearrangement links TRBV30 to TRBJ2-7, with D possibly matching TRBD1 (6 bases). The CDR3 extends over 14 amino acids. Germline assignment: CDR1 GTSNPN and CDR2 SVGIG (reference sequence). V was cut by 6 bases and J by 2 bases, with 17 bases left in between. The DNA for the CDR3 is TGTGCCTGTCCAACAGGGAAGGGACCCTACGAGCAGTACTTC. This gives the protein CACPTGKGPYEQYF.

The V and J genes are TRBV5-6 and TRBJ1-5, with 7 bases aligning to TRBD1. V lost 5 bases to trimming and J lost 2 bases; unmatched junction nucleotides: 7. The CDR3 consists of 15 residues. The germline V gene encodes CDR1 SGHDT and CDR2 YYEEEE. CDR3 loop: CASRKQGIRNQPQHF. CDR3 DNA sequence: TGTGCCAGCAGGAAACAGGGGATACGCAATCAGCCCCAGCATTTT.

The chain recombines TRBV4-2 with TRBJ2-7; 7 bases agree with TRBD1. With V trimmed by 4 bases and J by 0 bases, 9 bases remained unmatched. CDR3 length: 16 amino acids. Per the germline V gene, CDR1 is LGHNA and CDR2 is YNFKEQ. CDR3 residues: CASSPQLGDSSYEQYF. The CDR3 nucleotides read TGTGCCAGCAGCCCTCAGCTAGGGGACAGCTCCTACGAGCAGTACTTC.

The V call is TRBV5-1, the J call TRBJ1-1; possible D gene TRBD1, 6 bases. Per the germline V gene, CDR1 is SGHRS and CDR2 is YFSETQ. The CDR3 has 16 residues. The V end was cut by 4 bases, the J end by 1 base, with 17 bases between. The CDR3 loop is CASSPAGRTENTEAFF. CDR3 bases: TGCGCCAGCAGCCCGGCTGGAAGGACAGAGAACACTGAAGCTTTCTTT.

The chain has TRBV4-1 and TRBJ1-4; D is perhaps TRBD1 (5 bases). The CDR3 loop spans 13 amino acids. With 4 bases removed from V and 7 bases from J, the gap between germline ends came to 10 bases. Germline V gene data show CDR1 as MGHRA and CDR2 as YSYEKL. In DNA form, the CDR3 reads TGCGCCAGCAGCCTCTTGGGGGGTGAAAAACTGTTTTTT. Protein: CASSLLGGEKLFF.

DNA of the CDR3: TGTGCCAGCAGTTTATATGGGGTTGCGCATTCACCCCTCCACTTT. Translating gives CASSLYGVAHSPLHF. This sequence joins TRBV27 and TRBJ1-6, with no clear D. The ends were cut back, 1 base at V and 8 bases at J, with 12 bases in the middle. The CDR3 length is 15 residues. CDR1 is MNHEY, CDR2 SMNVEV, per germline (reference sequence).

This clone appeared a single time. This CDR3 is CAWSQQGYQPQHF. Here the CDR3 DNA reads TGTGCCTGGAGTCAACAGGGCTATCAGCCCCAGCATTTT. V is TRBV30 and J is TRBJ1-5; possibly TRBD1 for D (6 bases). V was pared by 2 bases and J by 5 bases, with 10 bases between. Germline CDR1 reads GTSNPN; CDR2 reads SVGIG (reference sequence). The CDR3 is made up of 13 amino acids.

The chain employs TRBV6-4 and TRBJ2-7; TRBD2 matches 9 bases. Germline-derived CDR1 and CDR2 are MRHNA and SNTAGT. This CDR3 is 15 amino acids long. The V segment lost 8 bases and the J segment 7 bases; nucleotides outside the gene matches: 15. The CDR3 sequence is CASPSWREGVREQYF. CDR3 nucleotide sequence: TGTGCCAGCCCATCATGGCGGGAGGGGGTACGGGAGCAGTACTTC.

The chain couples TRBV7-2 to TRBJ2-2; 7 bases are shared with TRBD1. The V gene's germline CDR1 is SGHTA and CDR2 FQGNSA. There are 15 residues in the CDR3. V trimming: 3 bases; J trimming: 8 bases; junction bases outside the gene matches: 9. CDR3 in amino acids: CASSFTTGASGELFF. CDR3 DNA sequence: TGTGCCAGCAGCTTCACAACAGGGGCCTCAGGGGAGCTGTTTTTT.

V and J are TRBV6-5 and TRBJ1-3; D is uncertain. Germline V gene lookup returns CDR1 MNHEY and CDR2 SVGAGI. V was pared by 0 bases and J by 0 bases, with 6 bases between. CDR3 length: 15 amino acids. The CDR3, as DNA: TGTGCCAGCAGTTACTCAGGCAGCTCTGGAAACACCATATATTTT. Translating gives CASSYSGSSGNTIYF.

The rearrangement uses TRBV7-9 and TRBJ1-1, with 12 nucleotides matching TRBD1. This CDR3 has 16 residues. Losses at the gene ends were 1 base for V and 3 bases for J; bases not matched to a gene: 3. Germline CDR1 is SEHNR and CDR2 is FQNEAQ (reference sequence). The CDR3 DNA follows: TGTGCCAGCAGCTTAGGCGGGACAGGGGGCTACACTGAAGCTTTCTTT. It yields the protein CASSLGGTGGYTEAFF. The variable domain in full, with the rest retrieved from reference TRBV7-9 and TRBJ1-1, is DTGVSQNPRHKITKRGQNVTFRCDPISEHNRLYWYRQTLGQGPEFLTYFQNEAQLEKSRLLSDRFSAERPKGSFSTLEIQRTEQGDSAMYLCASSLGGTGGYTEAFFGQGTRLTVV.

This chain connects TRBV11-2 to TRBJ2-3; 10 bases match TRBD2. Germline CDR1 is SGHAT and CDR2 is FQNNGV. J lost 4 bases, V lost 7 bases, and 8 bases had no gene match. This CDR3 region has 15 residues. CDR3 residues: CASNRAGGPADTQYF. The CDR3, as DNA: TGTGCCAGCAACCGAGCGGGAGGGCCTGCAGATACGCAGTATTTT.

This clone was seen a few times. CDR3 amino acids: CASSWDRGLTHGYTF. DNA for the CDR3: TGTGCCAGCAGCTGGGACAGGGGTTTGACTCATGGCTACACCTTC. The V gene is TRBV9, the J gene TRBJ1-2; 10 bases are a match to TRBD1. The junction had 9 bases not matched to a gene; V was cut back by 4 bases and J by 6 bases. The CDR3 extends over 15 amino acids. Germline V gene lookup returns CDR1 SGDLS and CDR2 YYNGEE.

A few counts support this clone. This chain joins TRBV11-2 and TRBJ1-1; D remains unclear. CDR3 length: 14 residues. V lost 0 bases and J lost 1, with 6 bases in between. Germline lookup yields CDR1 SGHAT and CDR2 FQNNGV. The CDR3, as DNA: TGTGCCAGCAGCTTAGAATTCCGGAACACTGAAGCTTTCTTT. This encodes CASSLEFRNTEAFF. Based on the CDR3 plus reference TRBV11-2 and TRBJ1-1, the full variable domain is EAGVAQSPRYKIIEKRQSVAFWCNPISGHATLYWYQQILGQGPKLLIQFQNNGVVDDSQLPKDRFSAERLKGVDSTLKIQPAKLEDSAVYLCASSLEFRNTEAFFGQGTRLTVV.

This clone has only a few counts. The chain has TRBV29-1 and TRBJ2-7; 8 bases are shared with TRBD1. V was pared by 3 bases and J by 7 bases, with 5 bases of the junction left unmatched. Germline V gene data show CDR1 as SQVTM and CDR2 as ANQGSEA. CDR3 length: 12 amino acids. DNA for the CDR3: TGCAGCGTTGACCAGGGGGCCAGAGAGCAGTACTTC. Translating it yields CSVDQGAREQYF.

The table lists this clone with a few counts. CDR3 in amino acids: CASSQIGQGIAFF. The CDR3 DNA reads TGTGCCAGCAGCCAGATAGGACAGGGCATTGCTTTCTTT. J is TRBJ1-1 and V is TRBV3-1 (or the pseudogene TRBV3-2), with 8 bases matching TRBD1. There are 13 residues in the CDR3. Germline V CDR1 and CDR2: LGHDT, YNNKEL (reference sequence). The V segment lost 3 bases and the J segment 11 bases; nucleotides outside the gene matches: 8.

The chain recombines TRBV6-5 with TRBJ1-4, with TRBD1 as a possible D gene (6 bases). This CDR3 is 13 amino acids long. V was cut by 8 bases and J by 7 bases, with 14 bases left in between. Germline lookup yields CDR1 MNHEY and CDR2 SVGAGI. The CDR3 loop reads CASGREGGEKLFF. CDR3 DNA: TGTGCCAGCGGGAGGGAAGGGGGTGAAAAACTGTTTTTT.

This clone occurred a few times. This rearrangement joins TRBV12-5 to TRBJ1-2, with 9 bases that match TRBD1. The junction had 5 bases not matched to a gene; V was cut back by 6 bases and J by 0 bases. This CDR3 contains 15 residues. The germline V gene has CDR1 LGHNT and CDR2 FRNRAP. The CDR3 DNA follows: TGTGCTAGTGGACTCCGGGACAGGGCTAACTATGGCTACACCTTC. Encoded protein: CASGLRDRANYGYTF.

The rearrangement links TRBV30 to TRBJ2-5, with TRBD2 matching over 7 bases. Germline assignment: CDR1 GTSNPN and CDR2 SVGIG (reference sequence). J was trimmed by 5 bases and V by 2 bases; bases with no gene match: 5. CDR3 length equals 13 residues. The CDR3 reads CAWSWGGLETQYF. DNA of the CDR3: TGTGCCTGGAGTTGGGGGGGTTTGGAGACCCAGTACTTC. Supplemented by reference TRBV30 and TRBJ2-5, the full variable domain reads SQTIHQWPATLVQPVGSPLSLECTVEGTSNPNLYWYRQAAGRGLQLLFYSVGIGQISSEVPQNLSASRPQDRQFILSSKKLLLSDSGFYLCAWSWGGLETQYFGPGTRLLVL.

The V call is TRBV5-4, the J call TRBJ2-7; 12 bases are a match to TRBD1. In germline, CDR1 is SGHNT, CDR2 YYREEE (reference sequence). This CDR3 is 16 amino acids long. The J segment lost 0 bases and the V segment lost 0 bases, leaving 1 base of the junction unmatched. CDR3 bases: TGTGCCAGCAGCTTGGGGGGACAGGGGGCCTCCTACGAGCAGTACTTC. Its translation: CASSLGGQGASYEQYF. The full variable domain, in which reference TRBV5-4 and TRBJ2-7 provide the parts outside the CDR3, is ETGVTQSPTHLIKTRGQQVTLRCSSQSGHNTVSWYQQALGQGPQFIFQYYREEENGRGNFPPRFSGLQFPNYSSELNVNALELDDSALYLCASSLGGQGASYEQYFGPGTRLTVT.

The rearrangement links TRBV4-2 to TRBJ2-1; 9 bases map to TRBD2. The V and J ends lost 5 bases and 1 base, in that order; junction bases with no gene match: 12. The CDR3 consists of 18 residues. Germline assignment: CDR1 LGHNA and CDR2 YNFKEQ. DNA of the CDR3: TGTGCCAGCAGCTCATCGATAGCGGGAGTACCTTCCTACAATGAGCAGTTCTTC. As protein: CASSSSIAGVPSYNEQFF.

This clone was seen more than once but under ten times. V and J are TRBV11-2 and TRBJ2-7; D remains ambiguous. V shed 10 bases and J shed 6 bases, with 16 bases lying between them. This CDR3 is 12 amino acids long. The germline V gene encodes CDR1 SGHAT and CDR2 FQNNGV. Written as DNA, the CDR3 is TGTGCCACCTCCCCACCTACACGCGAGCAGTACTTC. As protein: CATSPPTREQYF. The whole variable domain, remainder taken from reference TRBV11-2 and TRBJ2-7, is EAGVAQSPRYKIIEKRQSVAFWCNPISGHATLYWYQQILGQGPKLLIQFQNNGVVDDSQLPKDRFSAERLKGVDSTLKIQPAKLEDSAVYLCATSPPTREQYFGPGTRLTVT.